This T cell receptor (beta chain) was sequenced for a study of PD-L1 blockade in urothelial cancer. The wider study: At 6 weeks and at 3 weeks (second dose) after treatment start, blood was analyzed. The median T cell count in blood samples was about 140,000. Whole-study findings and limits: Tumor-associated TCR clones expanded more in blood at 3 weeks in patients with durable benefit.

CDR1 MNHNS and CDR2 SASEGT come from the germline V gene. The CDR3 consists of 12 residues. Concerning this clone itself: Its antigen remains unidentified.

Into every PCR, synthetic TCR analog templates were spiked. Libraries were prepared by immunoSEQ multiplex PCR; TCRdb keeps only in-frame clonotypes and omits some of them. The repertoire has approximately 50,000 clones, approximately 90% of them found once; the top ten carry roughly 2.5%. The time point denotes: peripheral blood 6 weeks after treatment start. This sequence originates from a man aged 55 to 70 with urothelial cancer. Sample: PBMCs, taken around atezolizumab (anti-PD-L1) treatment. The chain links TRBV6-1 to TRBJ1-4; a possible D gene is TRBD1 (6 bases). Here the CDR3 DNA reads TGTACCCATGGGGGCGGAGGTGAAAAACTGTTTTTT. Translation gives CTHGGGGEKLFF.